This T cell receptor beta chain was observed in a study of T cell repertoires in cytomegalovirus infection. Study in general: Well-studied HLA-B-restricted CMV epitopes were used in the study alongside recently identified HLA-C-restricted ones. Indications came from public TCR beta signatures; they pointed to CMV infection and to a matching HLA type. General study findings and limits: Accumulated public TCR beta family frequency recognized individuals carrying CMV together with the relevant HLA. CMV-specific TCR beta clonotypes restricted by HLA-C dominated the ex vivo response.

The CDR3 runs 13 residues. Trimming cost V 10 bases and J 4 bases, with 16 bases left between them. CDR1 and CDR2 from the germline V gene are MNHNY and SVGAGI (reference sequence). TCRdb called the reads again in MiXCR, with one record for every CDR3 protein. The sample has 700,000 to 850,000 distinct CDR3 sequences; about 33% are singletons. Turning to this clonotype: The antigen remains unidentified.

This clonotype originated in a human donor in good health (CMV status not recorded). Some clones in this sample may be carry-over from other donors' samples. The chain employs TRBV6-6 and TRBJ1-1, with a weak D call TRBD1 (5 bases). The material sequenced was cultured CD8+ T cells from PBMCs, taken from culture after CMV antigen stimulation. In DNA, the CDR3 is TGTGCCACCCAAAGGGGAAGGGGCACTGAAGCTTTCTTT. This sequence encodes CATQRGRGTEAFF.